The rows below give T cell receptor beta chains drawn from one sample of a study of blood T cell repertoires in COVID-19. Sequencing was performed with immunoSEQ multiplex PCR; in TCRdb, only in-frame clones are kept and a portion is missing. This sample yields over 250,000 clones, of which approximately 85% are seen a single time; about 1% belongs to the top ten. Sequences were obtained from PBMCs or T cells enriched from blood (not recorded which). The receptors were sampled from a woman in her twenties or thirties who had recovered from COVID-19. Both conserved end residues are part of each CDR3. A D gene is named only where the DNA matches it firmly. Some rows have no size entry. The others give once, few or many, or a class for an expanded clone.

D gene	V gene	clone size	J gene	CDR3 protein	CDR3 DNA
-	TRBV27	-	TRBJ2-7	CASSSVGRGMSEQYF	TGTGCCAGCAGTTCTGTCGGCAGGGGAATGAGTGAGCAGTACTTC
-	TRBV7-9	-	TRBJ1-1	CASSFRTDTEAFF	TGTGCCAGCAGCTTCCGCACTGACACTGAAGCTTTCTTT
TRBD1	TRBV18	-	TRBJ1-6	CASSPPGQGGSPLHF	TGTGCCAGCTCACCCCCGGGACAGGGAGGATCACCCCTCCACTTT
TRBD1	TRBV28	-	TRBJ2-7	CASSLFKRAWSPGTGTYEQYF	TGTGCCAGCAGTTTATTCAAACGAGCCTGGAGTCCGGGGACAGGGACTTACGAGCAGTACTTC
TRBD2	TRBV11-2	-	TRBJ2-7	CASSFGLAAYEQYF	TGTGCCAGCAGCTTCGGACTAGCGGCCTACGAGCAGTACTTC
TRBD1	TRBV7-6	-	TRBJ1-1	CASSPASGTDTEAFF	TGTGCCAGCAGCCCCGCTTCCGGGACAGACACTGAAGCTTTCTTT
TRBD1	TRBV7-9	-	TRBJ1-1	CASSPSGGPGMVAFF	TGTGCCAGCAGCCCCTCAGGGGGCCCAGGAATGGTAGCTTTCTTT
TRBD2	TRBV11-2	-	TRBJ2-2	CASTPPGGAPPGELFF	TGTGCCAGCACCCCGCCCGGGGGGGCTCCCCCCGGGGAGCTGTTTTTT
-	TRBV28	-	TRBJ1-2	CASSLDGGYGYTF	TGTGCCAGCAGTTTGGACGGAGGCTATGGCTACACCTTC
TRBD2	TRBV11-2	once	TRBJ2-1	CASSLRGGGPPYNEQFF	TGTGCCAGCAGCTTACGGGGGGGAGGGCCTCCTTACAATGAGCAGTTCTTC
TRBD1	TRBV7-2	-	TRBJ2-4	CASSLGGTGGNIQYF	TGTGCCAGCAGCTTAGGGGGGACAGGGGGAAACATTCAGTACTTC
-	TRBV9	-	TRBJ1-2	CASSVGSDLRTF	TGTGCCAGCAGCGTAGGCTCGGACTTACGCACCTTC
TRBD1	TRBV28	once	TRBJ1-1	CASSTPRTGGDTEAFF	TGTGCCAGCAGTACCCCTCGGACAGGGGGCGACACTGAAGCTTTCTTT
-	TRBV9	-	TRBJ1-4	CASSVEPANEKLFF	TGTGCCAGCAGCGTAGAGCCGGCTAATGAAAAACTGTTTTTT
TRBD2	TRBV28	-	TRBJ2-5	CASRLRTSGRAQETQYF	TGTGCCAGCAGACTCAGGACTAGCGGGAGGGCGCAAGAGACCCAGTACTTC
-	TRBV14	-	TRBJ2-5	CASSQMRTGENTETQYF	TGTGCCAGCAGCCAAATGCGTACGGGGGAAAATACTGAGACCCAGTACTTC
-	TRBV6-6	-	TRBJ2-7	CASSYPTGIHYEQYF	TGTGCCAGCAGTTACCCGACAGGAATCCACTACGAGCAGTACTTC
-	TRBV9	-	TRBJ1-2	CASSHSTGGYTF	TGTGCCAGCAGCCACTCGACAGGCGGCTACACCTTC
-	TRBV7-2	-	TRBJ1-5	CASSSRVNQPQHF	TGTGCCAGCAGCAGCAGGGTCAATCAGCCCCAGCATTTT
-	TRBV5-4	few	TRBJ1-1	CASSLATRLTNTEAFF	TGTGCCAGCAGCTTGGCCACGCGACTAACCAACACTGAAGCTTTCTTT
TRBD1	TRBV27	once	TRBJ2-7	CASSLEQGAYEQYF	TGTGCCAGCAGTTTGGAGCAGGGGGCCTACGAGCAGTACTTC
TRBD1	TRBV6-4	-	TRBJ1-2	CASSDGGQGVYGYTF	TGTGCCAGCAGTGACGGGGGACAGGGAGTCTATGGCTACACCTTC